This TCR beta chain was captured by sequencing in a study of blood T cells in healthy people across ages. Only a few counts were recorded for this clonotype. The CDR3 contains 12 residues. The V end lost 3 bases, the J end lost 6 bases, and 8 bases lay between the germline ends. Through a sample-barcoded 5' primer and a J-beta primer mix, a second PCR was run for roughly 7 to 11 cycles. TCRdb reprocessed the 5' RACE reads with MiXCR, giving one entry per CDR3 protein. Among 1.2 million to 1.5 million distinct CDR3 sequences listed, roughly 60% were seen once. This rearrangement joins TRBV12-3 or TRBV12-4 to TRBJ1-1; no reliable D call. This sequence was found in a man younger than 30 in good health. Input material: blood. The CDR3 bases are TGTGCCAGCAGTTTTCGGGGAGCTGAAGCTTTCTTT. Amino acid sequence: CASSFRGAEAFF.